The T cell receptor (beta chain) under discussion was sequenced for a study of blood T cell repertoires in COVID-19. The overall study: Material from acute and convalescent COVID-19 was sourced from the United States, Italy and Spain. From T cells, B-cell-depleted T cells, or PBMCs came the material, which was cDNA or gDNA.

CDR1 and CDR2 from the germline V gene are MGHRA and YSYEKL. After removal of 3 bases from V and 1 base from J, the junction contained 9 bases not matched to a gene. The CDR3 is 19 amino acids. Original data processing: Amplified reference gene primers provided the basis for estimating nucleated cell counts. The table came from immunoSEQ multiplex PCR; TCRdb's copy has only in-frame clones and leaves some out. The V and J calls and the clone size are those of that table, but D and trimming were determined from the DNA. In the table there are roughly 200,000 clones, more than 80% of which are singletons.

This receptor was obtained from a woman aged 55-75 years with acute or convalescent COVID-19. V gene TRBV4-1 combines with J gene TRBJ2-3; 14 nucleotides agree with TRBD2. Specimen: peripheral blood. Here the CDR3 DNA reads TGCGCCAGCAGCCAGGAAACGGGACTAGCGGGAGCGGGCACAGATACGCAGTATTTT. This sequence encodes CASSQETGLAGAGTDTQYF.